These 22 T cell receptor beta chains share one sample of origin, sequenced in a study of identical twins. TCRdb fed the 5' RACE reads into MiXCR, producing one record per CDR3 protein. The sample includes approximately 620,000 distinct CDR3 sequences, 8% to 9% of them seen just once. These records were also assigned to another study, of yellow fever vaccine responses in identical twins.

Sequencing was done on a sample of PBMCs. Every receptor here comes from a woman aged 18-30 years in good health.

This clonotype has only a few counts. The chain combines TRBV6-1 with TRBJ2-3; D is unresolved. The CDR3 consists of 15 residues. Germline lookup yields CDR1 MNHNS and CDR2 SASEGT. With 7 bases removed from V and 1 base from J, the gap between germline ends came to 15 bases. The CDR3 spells CASIPRKVGTDTQYF. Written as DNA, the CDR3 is TGTGCCAGCATCCCACGAAAAGTTGGCACAGATACGCAGTATTTT.

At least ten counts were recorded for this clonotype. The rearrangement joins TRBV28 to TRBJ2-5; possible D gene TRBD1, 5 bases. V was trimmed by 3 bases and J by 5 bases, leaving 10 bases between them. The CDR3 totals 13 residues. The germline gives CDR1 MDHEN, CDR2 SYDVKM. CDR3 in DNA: TGTGCCAGCAGTTTGCCAGGGTTGGAGACCCAGTACTTC. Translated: CASSLPGLETQYF.

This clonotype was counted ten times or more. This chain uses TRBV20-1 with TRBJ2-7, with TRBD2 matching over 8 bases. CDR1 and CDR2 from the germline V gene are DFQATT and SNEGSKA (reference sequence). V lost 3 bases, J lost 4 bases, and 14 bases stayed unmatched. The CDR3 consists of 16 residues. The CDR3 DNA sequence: TGCAGTGCTAGTAGGGGCGCTCTCGCGGGGGGTTACGAGCAGTACTTC. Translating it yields CSASRGALAGGYEQYF.

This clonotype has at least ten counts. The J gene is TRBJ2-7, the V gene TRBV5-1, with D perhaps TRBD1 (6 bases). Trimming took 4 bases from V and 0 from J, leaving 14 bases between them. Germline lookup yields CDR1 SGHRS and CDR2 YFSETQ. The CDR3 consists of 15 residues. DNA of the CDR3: TGCGCCAGCAGCCACACAGGGACGAGCTCCTACGAGCAGTACTTC. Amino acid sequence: CASSHTGTSSYEQYF.

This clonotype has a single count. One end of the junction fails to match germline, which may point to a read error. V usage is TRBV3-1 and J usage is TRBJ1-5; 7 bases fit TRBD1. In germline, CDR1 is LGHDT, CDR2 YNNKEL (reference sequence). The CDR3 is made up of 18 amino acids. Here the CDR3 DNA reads TGTGCCACCAGCCAAGTCGGGACAGCCCACCGTTACAATCAGCCCCAGCATTTT. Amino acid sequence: CATSQVGTAHRYNQPQHF.

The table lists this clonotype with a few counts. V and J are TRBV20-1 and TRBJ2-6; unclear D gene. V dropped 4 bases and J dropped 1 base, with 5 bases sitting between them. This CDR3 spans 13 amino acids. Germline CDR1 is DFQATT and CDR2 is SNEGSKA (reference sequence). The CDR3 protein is CSATGSGANVLTF. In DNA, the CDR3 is TGCAGTGCTACCGGTTCTGGGGCCAACGTCCTGACTTTC.

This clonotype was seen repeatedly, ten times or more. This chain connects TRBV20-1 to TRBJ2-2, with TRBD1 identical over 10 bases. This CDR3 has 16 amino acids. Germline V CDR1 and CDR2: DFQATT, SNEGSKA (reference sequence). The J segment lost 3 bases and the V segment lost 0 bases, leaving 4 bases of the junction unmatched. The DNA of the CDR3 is TGCAGTGCTAGAGACCCCGGGACAGGGGACACCGGGGAGCTGTTTTTT. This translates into CSARDPGTGDTGELFF.

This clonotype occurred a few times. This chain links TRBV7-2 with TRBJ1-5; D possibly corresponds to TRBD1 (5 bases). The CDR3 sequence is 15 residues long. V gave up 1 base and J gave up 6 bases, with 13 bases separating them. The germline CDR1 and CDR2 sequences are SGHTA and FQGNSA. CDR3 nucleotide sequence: TGTGCCAGCAGCTTAGGAGGGGAGCGGGGTCAGCCCCAGCATTTT. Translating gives CASSLGGERGQPQHF.

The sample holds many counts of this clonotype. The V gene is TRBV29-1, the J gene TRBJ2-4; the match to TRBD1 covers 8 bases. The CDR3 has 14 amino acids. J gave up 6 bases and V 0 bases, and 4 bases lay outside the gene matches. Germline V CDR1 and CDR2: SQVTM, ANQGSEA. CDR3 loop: CSVEDRTGLNIQYF. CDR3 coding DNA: TGCAGCGTTGAAGACCGGACAGGGCTAAACATTCAGTACTTC.

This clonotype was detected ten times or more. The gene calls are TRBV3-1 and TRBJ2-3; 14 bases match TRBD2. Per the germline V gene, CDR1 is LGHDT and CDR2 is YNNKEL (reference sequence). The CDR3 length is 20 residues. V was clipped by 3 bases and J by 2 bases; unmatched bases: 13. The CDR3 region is CASSHTGGTSGRVYTDTQYF. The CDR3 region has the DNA TGTGCCAGCAGCCATACAGGCGGGACTAGCGGGAGAGTTTACACAGATACGCAGTATTTT.

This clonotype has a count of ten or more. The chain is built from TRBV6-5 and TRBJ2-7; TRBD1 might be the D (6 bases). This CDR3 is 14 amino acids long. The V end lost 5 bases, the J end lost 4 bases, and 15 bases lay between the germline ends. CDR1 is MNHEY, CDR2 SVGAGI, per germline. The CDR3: CASSLQGVPYEQYF. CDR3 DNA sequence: TGTGCCAGCAGTCTACAGGGAGTTCCTTACGAGCAGTACTTC.

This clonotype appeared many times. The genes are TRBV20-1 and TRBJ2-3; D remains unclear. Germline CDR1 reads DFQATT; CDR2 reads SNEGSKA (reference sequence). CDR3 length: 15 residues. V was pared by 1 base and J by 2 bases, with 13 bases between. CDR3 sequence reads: CSARAVYDPTDTQYF. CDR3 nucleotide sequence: TGCAGTGCTAGAGCCGTCTATGACCCCACAGATACGCAGTATTTT.

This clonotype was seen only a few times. The CDR3 region is CASSFGGAESANTGELFF. The CDR3 coding sequence is TGTGCCAGCAGCTTCGGGGGGGCCGAATCCGCGAACACCGGGGAGCTGTTTTTT. The chain recombines TRBV5-4 with TRBJ2-2; 8 bases are shared with TRBD2. V shed 2 bases, J shed 0 bases, and the junction held 9 bases outside the gene matches. This CDR3 is built from 18 residues. The V gene's germline CDR1 is SGHNT and CDR2 YYREEE (reference sequence).

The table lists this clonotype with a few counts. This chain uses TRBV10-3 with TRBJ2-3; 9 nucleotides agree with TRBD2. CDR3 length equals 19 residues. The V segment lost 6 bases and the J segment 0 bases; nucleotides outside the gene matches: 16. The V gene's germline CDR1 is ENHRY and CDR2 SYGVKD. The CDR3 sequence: CAIRPYAREGLTSTDTQYF. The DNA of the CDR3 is TGTGCCATCAGGCCTTATGCGCGGGAGGGCCTTACTAGCACAGATACGCAGTATTTT.

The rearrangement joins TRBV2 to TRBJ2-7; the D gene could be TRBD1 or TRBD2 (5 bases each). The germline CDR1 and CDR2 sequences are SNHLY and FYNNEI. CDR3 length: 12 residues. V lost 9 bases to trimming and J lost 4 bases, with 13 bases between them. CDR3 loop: CASRDGRYEQYF. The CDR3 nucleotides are TGTGCCAGTCGGGACGGCCGTTACGAGCAGTACTTC.

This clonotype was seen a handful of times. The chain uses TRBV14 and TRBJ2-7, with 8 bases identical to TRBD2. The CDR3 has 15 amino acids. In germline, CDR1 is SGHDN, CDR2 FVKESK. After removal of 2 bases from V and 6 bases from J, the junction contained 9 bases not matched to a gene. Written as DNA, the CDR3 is TGTGCCAGCAGCCAATTTAGCGGGATGTACGGCGAGCAGTACTTC. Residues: CASSQFSGMYGEQYF.

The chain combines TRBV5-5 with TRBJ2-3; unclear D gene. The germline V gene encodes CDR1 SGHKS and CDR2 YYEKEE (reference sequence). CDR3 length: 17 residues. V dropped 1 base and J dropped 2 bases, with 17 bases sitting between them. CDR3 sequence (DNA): TGTGCCAGCAGCTTGTATGTGGCAGATAAACTCACAGATACGCAGTATTTT. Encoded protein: CASSLYVADKLTDTQYF.

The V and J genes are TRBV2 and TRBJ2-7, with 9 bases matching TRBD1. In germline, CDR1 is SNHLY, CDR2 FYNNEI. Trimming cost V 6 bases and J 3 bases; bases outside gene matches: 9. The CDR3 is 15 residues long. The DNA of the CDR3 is TGTGCCAGCAGGAGGACAGGGGATATTTTCTACGAGCAGTACTTC. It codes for CASRRTGDIFYEQYF.

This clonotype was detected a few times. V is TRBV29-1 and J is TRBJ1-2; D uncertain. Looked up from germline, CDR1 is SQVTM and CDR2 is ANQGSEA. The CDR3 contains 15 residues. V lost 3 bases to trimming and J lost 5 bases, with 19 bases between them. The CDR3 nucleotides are TGCAGCGTTGATACTTCAAGCGGGTCCATTTATGGCTACACCTTC. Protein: CSVDTSSGSIYGYTF.

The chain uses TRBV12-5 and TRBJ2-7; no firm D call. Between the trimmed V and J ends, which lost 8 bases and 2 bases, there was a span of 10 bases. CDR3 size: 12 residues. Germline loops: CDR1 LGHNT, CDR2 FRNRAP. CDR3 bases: TGTGCTAGTCCATGTTTCCCCTACGAGCAGTACTTC. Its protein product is CASPCFPYEQYF.

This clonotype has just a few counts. CDR3 nucleotide sequence: TGCGCCAGCAGTGACCCACTAGCGGGAGGGACGCACGAGCAGTACTTC. Translation gives CASSDPLAGGTHEQYF. The genes are TRBV10-1 and TRBJ2-7; TRBD2 agrees at 13 bases. The CDR3 length is 16 residues. V dropped 3 bases and J dropped 5; count of bases not matched to a gene: 7. Germline V gives CDR1 WNHNN, CDR2 SYGVQD (reference sequence).

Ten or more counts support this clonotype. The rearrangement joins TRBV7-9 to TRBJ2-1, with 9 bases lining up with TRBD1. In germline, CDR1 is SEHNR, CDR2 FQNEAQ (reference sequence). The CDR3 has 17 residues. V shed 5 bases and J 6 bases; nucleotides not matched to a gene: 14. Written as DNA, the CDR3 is TGTGCCAGCAGCGTTCAGAAAACAGGGGGCATTGTCAATGAGCAGTTCTTC. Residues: CASSVQKTGGIVNEQFF.